Below, one T cell receptor beta chain is given with its context. This clone was counted once. This clone's antigen is unknown. Within one base of it there is no much larger clone, and no base qualities were kept. This specimen comes from a study of blood T cell repertoires in COVID-19 (dated by TCRdb to between 2020 and 2021). For context, the study as a whole: Collaborator samples came from the United States, Italy and Spain and covered acute and convalescent phases of COVID-19. Subjects who had been exposed to COVID-19, were actively infected with it, or had recovered from it provided the deeply sampled blood TCRbeta repertoires that made up the dataset. The material from the prospective study consisted of cDNA or gDNA derived from T cells, B-cell-depleted T cells, or PBMCs. Where available, HLA class I and class II types were taken from metadata supplied by the sample provider and were not determined by assay-based typing. A freely available public database, intended as a resource for researchers studying the immune response to SARS-CoV-2, is where the repertoires were released. A de-identified subject ID, COVID-19 status, age in years and sex were almost always included in the sample metadata. Samples were obtained from the ongoing ImmuneRACE study (first 160 participants) and from approximately 1,200 subjects provided by 6 global collaborators.

The CDR3 covers 14 residues, taking in both the cysteine and the phenylalanine. Only the CDR3 portion is preserved as DNA: 42 bases, with reading frame beginning at the first base. For CDR1 and CDR2, the germline V gene lists SGHRS and YFSETQ. At the junction V is shortened by 4 bases and J by 6 bases; bases outside the gene matches: 5. TCRbeta CDR3 regions were amplified from genomic DNA using the immunoSEQ Assay, a bias-controlled multiplex PCR. The original methods were these. The number of nucleated cells in each sample was estimated from the amplification of reference gene primers within the assay. Sequence reads were collapsed and filtered to measure the absolute abundance of every unique TCRbeta CDR3 rearrangement. Productive Simpson clonality was computed per sample as the square root of Simpson's diversity index over productive rearrangements. The table was pulled from immuneACCESS by TCRdb, which kept in-frame rearrangements only. Such tables lose some clones; where checked, under half of the loss comes from unresolved V genes, and the rest has no known cause. Clone size and V and J calls were adopted from that table, with D and trimming inferred from the DNA. This sample holds fewer than 200,000 clones; around 90% were observed only once. Of the sample, under 5% falls within the top ten clones.

Paper-wide results and their limitations: The amount of clinical and demographic metadata varied by source and participant and was provided uncurated.

A second Seattle source provided samples from volunteer blood donors who had recovered from COVID-19. Each collaborating institution followed its own protocols to collect whole blood in K2EDTA tubes. For TCRbeta analysis, collaborators shipped samples in one of three forms: frozen whole blood, isolated PBMCs, or DNA extracted from either of those sample types. The clonotype was recovered from a woman aged 55-75 years who had recovered from COVID-19. The sample taken for sequencing was peripheral blood. The V and J genes are TRBV5-1 and TRBJ2-2, and 8 junctional nucleotides match TRBD1. The bases read TGCGCCAGCAGCCCCGGACAGGGTCCCGGGGAGCTGTTTTTT. Its coded protein is CASSPGQGPGELFF.